This TCR beta chain is from a study of blood T cell repertoires in COVID-19. Study at large: T cells, B-cell-depleted T cells, or PBMCs provided the cDNA or gDNA that served as material.

The CDR3 covers 15 residues. Germline V gene sequence: CDR1 SGDLS, CDR2 YYNGEE. Trimming cost V 0 bases and J 7 bases; bases outside gene matches: 9. Clones were sequenced by immunoSEQ multiplex PCR, and TCRdb holds only the in-frame ones, with some missing. This table has tens of thousands of clones, approximately 86% appearing once. Sequences were obtained from peripheral blood. The source of this sequence is a human donor in a cohort sampled during active COVID-19. The chain carries TRBV9 and TRBJ2-7; 8 bases fit TRBD2. CDR3 region: CASSVVPAGAGEQYF. The CDR3 DNA reads TGTGCCAGCAGCGTAGTTCCAGCGGGAGCTGGGGAGCAGTACTTC. Full variable domain (remainder filled in from reference TRBV9 and TRBJ2-7): DSGVTQTPKHLITATGQRVTLRCSPRSGDLSVYWYQQSLDQGLQFLIQYYNGEERAKGNILERFSAQQFPDLHSELNLSSLELGDSALYFCASSVVPAGAGEQYFGPGTRLTVT.